A selection of T cell receptor beta chains follows, all from one sample in a study of cytomegalovirus exposure and HLA in healthy donors. The method was immunoSEQ multiplex PCR; TCRdb's version includes in-frame clones alone and lacks a portion of them. The sample yields 40,000 to 50,000 clones, under 75% seen once. Material for sequencing was PBMCs. The receptor source for this set is a man aged 25 to 45 in good health and CMV-seronegative. Both conserved end residues are part of each CDR3. A D gene is named only where the DNA matches it firmly. Only some rows state a clone size, as once, few, many or a class for expanded clones.

clone_size: NA
d_call: TRBD1
j_call: TRBJ1-5
v_call: TRBV4-2
cdr3_aa: CASSQVGQEGNQPQHF
cdr3_nt: TGTGCCAGCAGCCAAGTGGGACAGGAAGGCAATCAGCCCCAGCATTTT

clone_size: NA
d_call: TRBD1
j_call: TRBJ2-3
v_call: TRBV15
cdr3_aa: CATSRGQTGTDTQYF
cdr3_nt: TGTGCCACCAGCAGAGGTCAGACAGGGACAGATACGCAGTATTTT

clone_size: NA
d_call: TRBD1
j_call: TRBJ1-1
v_call: TRBV5-5
cdr3_aa: CASSYRGTENTEAFF
cdr3_nt: TGTGCCAGCAGCTATAGAGGGACAGAGAACACTGAAGCTTTCTTT

clone_size: few
d_call: NA
j_call: TRBJ1-2
v_call: TRBV30
cdr3_aa: CAWTVNYGYTF
cdr3_nt: TGTGCCTGGACAGTTAACTATGGCTACACCTTC

clone_size: NA
d_call: TRBD2
j_call: TRBJ2-7
v_call: TRBV7-2
cdr3_aa: CASSSDGGGISYEQYF
cdr3_nt: TGTGCCAGCAGCTCCGATGGGGGGGGTATTTCCTACGAGCAGTACTTC

clone_size: NA
d_call: TRBD2
j_call: TRBJ2-5
v_call: TRBV10-3
cdr3_aa: CAISRPGGTETQYF
cdr3_nt: TGTGCCATCAGTAGACCCGGGGGGACCGAGACCCAGTACTTC

clone_size: few
d_call: NA
j_call: TRBJ2-5
v_call: TRBV7-2
cdr3_aa: CASSLAGRTQYF
cdr3_nt: TGTGCCAGCAGCTTAGCCGGTCGGACCCAGTACTTC

clone_size: NA
d_call: NA
j_call: TRBJ2-7
v_call: TRBV5-4
cdr3_aa: CASSLDRAYEQYF
cdr3_nt: TGTGCCAGCAGCCTGGACAGAGCCTACGAGCAGTACTTC

clone_size: NA
d_call: TRBD2
j_call: TRBJ2-5
v_call: TRBV7-9
cdr3_aa: CASTRSRGVETQYF
cdr3_nt: TGTGCCAGCACCCGCTCCCGGGGGGTAGAGACCCAGTACTTC

clone_size: few
d_call: TRBD1
j_call: TRBJ2-7
v_call: TRBV7-8
cdr3_aa: CASSLGPGQGYEQYF
cdr3_nt: TGTGCCAGCAGCTTAGGACCGGGACAGGGGTACGAGCAGTACTTC

clone_size: NA
d_call: TRBD1
j_call: TRBJ1-5
v_call: TRBV27
cdr3_aa: CASSPPGTGLNQPQHF
cdr3_nt: TGTGCCAGCAGCCCCCCCGGGACAGGCCTCAATCAGCCCCAGCATTTT

clone_size: NA
d_call: NA
j_call: TRBJ2-2
v_call: TRBV27
cdr3_aa: CASSLPSGTGELFF
cdr3_nt: TGTGCCAGCAGTTTACCCTCGGGGACCGGGGAGCTGTTTTTT

clone_size: few
d_call: TRBD1
j_call: TRBJ2-3
v_call: TRBV30
cdr3_aa: CAWTWTGGPDTQYF
cdr3_nt: TGTGCCTGGACTTGGACAGGGGGTCCAGATACGCAGTATTTT

clone_size: NA
d_call: NA
j_call: TRBJ1-5
v_call: TRBV19
cdr3_aa: CASSKTRGDQPQHF
cdr3_nt: TGTGCCAGTAGTAAGACCCGGGGAGATCAGCCCCAGCATTTT

clone_size: NA
d_call: NA
j_call: TRBJ2-1
v_call: TRBV12-5
cdr3_aa: CASSPIVSGSGRIEQFF
cdr3_nt: TGTGCTAGTTCCCCCATAGTTTCGGGGTCGGGAAGGATTGAGCAGTTCTTC

clone_size: NA
d_call: NA
j_call: TRBJ2-5
v_call: TRBV4-1
cdr3_aa: CASSQDGTGGGETQYF
cdr3_nt: TGCGCCAGCAGCCAAGATGGGACTGGGGGTGGAGAGACCCAGTACTTC

clone_size: NA
d_call: NA
j_call: TRBJ1-5
v_call: TRBV29-1
cdr3_aa: CSVGGVNQPQHF
cdr3_nt: TGCAGCGTTGGGGGGGTCAATCAGCCCCAGCATTTT

clone_size: NA
d_call: TRBD2
j_call: TRBJ2-5
v_call: TRBV29-1
cdr3_aa: CSVTGTSGSIRETQYF
cdr3_nt: TGCAGCGTTACCGGGACTAGCGGGAGTATTCGAGAGACCCAGTACTTC

clone_size: once
d_call: NA
j_call: TRBJ1-1
v_call: TRBV4-1
cdr3_aa: CASSQNPRERLFEAFF
cdr3_nt: TGCGCCAGCAGCCAAAATCCCAGGGAAAGGTTGTTCGAAGCTTTCTTT

clone_size: few
d_call: NA
j_call: TRBJ2-3
v_call: TRBV6-4
cdr3_aa: CASSDRQGSTQYF
cdr3_nt: TGTGCCAGCAGTGACCGCCAGGGTAGTACGCAGTATTTT

clone_size: NA
d_call: NA
j_call: TRBJ2-7
v_call: TRBV11-2
cdr3_aa: CASSLDGGLFYEQYF
cdr3_nt: TGTGCCAGCAGCTTAGACGGGGGGCTTTTCTACGAGCAGTACTTC

clone_size: once
d_call: NA
j_call: TRBJ2-5
v_call: TRBV5-6
cdr3_aa: CASSLVGRETQYF
cdr3_nt: TGTGCCAGCAGCTTGGTCGGGAGAGAGACCCAGTACTTC

clone_size: NA
d_call: TRBD1
j_call: TRBJ1-1
v_call: TRBV5-1
cdr3_aa: CASSLGLTGGENTEAFF
cdr3_nt: TGCGCCAGCAGCTTGGGTTTGACAGGGGGCGAAAACACTGAAGCTTTCTTT

clone_size: NA
d_call: TRBD1
j_call: TRBJ1-2
v_call: TRBV10-3
cdr3_aa: CAISDPGQGYINYGYTF
cdr3_nt: TGTGCCATCAGTGATCCGGGACAGGGATATATTAACTATGGCTACACCTTC

clone_size: NA
d_call: NA
j_call: TRBJ1-1
v_call: TRBV2
cdr3_aa: CASSEAALNTEAFF
cdr3_nt: TGTGCCAGCAGTGAAGCAGCACTGAACACTGAAGCTTTCTTT

clone_size: NA
d_call: TRBD1
j_call: TRBJ2-1
v_call: TRBV6-6
cdr3_aa: CASSYLTGDYNEQFF
cdr3_nt: TGTGCCAGCAGTTACCTGACAGGGGATTACAATGAGCAGTTCTTC

clone_size: NA
d_call: NA
j_call: TRBJ2-7
v_call: TRBV7-2
cdr3_aa: CASSLVAGYEQYF
cdr3_nt: TGTGCCAGCAGCTTAGTTGCGGGCTACGAGCAGTACTTC

clone_size: NA
d_call: NA
j_call: TRBJ2-1
v_call: TRBV27
cdr3_aa: CATKGPAPEQFF
cdr3_nt: TGTGCCACCAAGGGGCCCGCTCCTGAGCAGTTCTTC

clone_size: NA
d_call: NA
j_call: TRBJ2-1
v_call: TRBV5-6
cdr3_aa: CASSQPGTRYYNEQFF
cdr3_nt: TGTGCCAGCAGCCAGCCGGGGACACGGTACTACAATGAGCAGTTCTTC

clone_size: NA
d_call: TRBD1
j_call: TRBJ1-2
v_call: TRBV5-1
cdr3_aa: CASSLTGDYGYTF
cdr3_nt: TGCGCCAGCAGCTTGACAGGGGACTATGGCTACACCTTC

clone_size: NA
d_call: NA
j_call: TRBJ1-1
v_call: TRBV9
cdr3_aa: CASSVRGPAEAFF
cdr3_nt: TGTGCCAGCAGCGTAAGGGGCCCGGCTGAAGCTTTCTTT

clone_size: NA
d_call: TRBD2
j_call: TRBJ2-1
v_call: TRBV5-1
cdr3_aa: CASSLGLAGNEQFF
cdr3_nt: TGCGCCAGCAGCTTGGGACTAGCGGGAAATGAGCAGTTCTTC

clone_size: NA
d_call: TRBD2
j_call: TRBJ2-1
v_call: TRBV30
cdr3_aa: CASTSGGGNEQFF
cdr3_nt: TGTGCCTCGACTAGCGGGGGGGGAAATGAGCAGTTCTTC

clone_size: once
d_call: NA
j_call: TRBJ1-4
v_call: TRBV2
cdr3_aa: CASSRDILSEKLFF
cdr3_nt: TGTGCCAGCAGTCGGGACATACTTAGTGAAAAACTGTTTTTT

clone_size: NA
d_call: TRBD1
j_call: TRBJ2-5
v_call: TRBV25-1
cdr3_aa: CATGQGGETQYF
cdr3_nt: TGTGCCACCGGACAGGGAGGAGAGACCCAGTACTTC